This T cell receptor (beta chain) was recorded in a study of regulatory T cells in long-lasting Graves disease. Trimming pared 5 bases from V and 3 bases from J, leaving 14 bases between. CDR3 size: 14 residues. Germline CDR1 and CDR2: SGHTA and FQGTGA. Time point defined: newly diagnosed GD, antithyroid drugs for less than 3 months. PBMC RNA served as the TCR library source. The guidelines of the American Thyroid Association were the basis for diagnosing Graves' disease. This clonotype was counted at least ten times. Its antigen is undetermined. Study-wide points: Favored gene segments in persistent disease were TRBV28, TRBJ1-2 and TRBJ2-5.

Libraries of TCR beta came from iRepertoire HTBI primers plus Arm-PCR of CDR3 regions. TCRdb fed the multiplex PCR reads into MiXCR, producing one record per CDR3 protein. The table shows about 400,000 distinct CDR3 sequences, with about 15% occurring only once. The sample also formed part of further work on T cells in Graves' hyperthyroidism and ophthalmopathy. As that study records: Diagnoses rested on clinical symptoms, serum thyroxine and TRAb, thyroid ultrasound and orbital computed tomography. Most clonotypes expanded in thyroid above 0.001 were likewise present in blood.

Sequenced material: peripheral blood mononuclear cells (PBMCs), taken at new diagnosis, from a patient treated with antithyroid drugs. The receptor was derived from a woman aged 40 to 50 with Graves disease. The chain combines TRBV7-3 with TRBJ2-7; D gene ambiguous. The chain's CDR3 is CASSPRRHNYEQYF. The CDR3, as DNA: TGTGCCAGCAGCCCCCGACGGCATAACTACGAGCAGTACTTC. Supplemented by reference TRBV7-3 and TRBJ2-7, the full variable domain reads GAGVSQTPSNKVTEKGKYVELRCDPISGHTALYWYRQSLGQGPEFLIYFQGTGAADDSGLPNDRFFAVRPEGSVSTLKIQRTERGDSAVYLCASSPRRHNYEQYFGPGTRLTVT.